The clone carrying this T cell receptor (beta chain) was seen at least ten times. This entry is derived from a study of Graves' ophthalmopathy and Graves' hyperthyroidism. Patients were diagnosed from clinical symptoms, serum thyroxine, TRAb, thyroid ultrasound and orbital computed tomography. Amplified material comprised TCR beta CDR3 regions derived from RNA transcripts. HTBI-primed first-round RT-PCR preceded second-round multiplex PCR. TCRdb itself ran the multiplex PCR reads through MiXCR, one entry per CDR3 protein. The table has over a million distinct CDR3 sequences, about 35% seen once; the top ten hold approximately 12%. This receptor was identified in an adult man with Graves' hyperthyroidism. The specimen sequenced was peripheral blood or thyroid tissue (not recorded which).

The CDR3 sequence is CASSQDRLSTYEQYF. The CDR3 DNA is TGCGCCAGCAGCCAAGACAGACTCTCTACCTACGAGCAGTACTTC. This chain connects TRBV4-3 to TRBJ2-7; unclear D gene. V was pared by 0 bases and J by 2 bases, with 11 bases between. Germline-derived CDR1 and CDR2 are LGHNA and YSLEER. CDR3 size: 15 residues.